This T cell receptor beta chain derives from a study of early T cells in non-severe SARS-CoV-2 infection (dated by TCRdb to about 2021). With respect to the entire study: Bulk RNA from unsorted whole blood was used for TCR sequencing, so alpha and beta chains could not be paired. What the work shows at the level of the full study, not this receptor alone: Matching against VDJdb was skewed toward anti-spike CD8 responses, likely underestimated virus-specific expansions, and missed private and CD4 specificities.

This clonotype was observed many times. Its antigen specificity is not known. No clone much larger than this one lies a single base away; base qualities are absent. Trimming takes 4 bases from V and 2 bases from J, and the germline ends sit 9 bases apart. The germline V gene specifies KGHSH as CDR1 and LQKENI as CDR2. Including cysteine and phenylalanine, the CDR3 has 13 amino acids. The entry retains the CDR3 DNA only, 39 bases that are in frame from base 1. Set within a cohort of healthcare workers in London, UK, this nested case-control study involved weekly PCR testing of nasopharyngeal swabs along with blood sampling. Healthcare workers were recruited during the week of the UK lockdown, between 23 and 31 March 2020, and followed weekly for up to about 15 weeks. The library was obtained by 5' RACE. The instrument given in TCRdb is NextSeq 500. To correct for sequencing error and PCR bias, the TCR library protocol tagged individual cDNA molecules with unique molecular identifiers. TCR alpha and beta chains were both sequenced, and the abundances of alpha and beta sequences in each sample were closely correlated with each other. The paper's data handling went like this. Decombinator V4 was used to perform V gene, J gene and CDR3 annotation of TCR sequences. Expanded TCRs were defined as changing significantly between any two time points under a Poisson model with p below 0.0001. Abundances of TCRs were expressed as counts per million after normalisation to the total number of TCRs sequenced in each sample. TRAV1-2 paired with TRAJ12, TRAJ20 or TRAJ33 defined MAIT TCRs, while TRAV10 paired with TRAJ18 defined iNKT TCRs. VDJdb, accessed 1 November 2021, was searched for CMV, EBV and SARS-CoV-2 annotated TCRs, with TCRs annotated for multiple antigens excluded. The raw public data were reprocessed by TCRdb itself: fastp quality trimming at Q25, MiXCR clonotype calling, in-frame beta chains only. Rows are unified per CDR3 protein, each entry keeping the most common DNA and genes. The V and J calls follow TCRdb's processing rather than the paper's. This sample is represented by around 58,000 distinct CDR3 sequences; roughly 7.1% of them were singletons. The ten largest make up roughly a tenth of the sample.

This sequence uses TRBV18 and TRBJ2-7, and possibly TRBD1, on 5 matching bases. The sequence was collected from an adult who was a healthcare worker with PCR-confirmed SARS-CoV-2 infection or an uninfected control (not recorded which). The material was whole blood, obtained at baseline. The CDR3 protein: CASSRQQTYEQYF. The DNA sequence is TGTGCCAGCTCACGACAGCAGACCTACGAGCAGTACTTC.